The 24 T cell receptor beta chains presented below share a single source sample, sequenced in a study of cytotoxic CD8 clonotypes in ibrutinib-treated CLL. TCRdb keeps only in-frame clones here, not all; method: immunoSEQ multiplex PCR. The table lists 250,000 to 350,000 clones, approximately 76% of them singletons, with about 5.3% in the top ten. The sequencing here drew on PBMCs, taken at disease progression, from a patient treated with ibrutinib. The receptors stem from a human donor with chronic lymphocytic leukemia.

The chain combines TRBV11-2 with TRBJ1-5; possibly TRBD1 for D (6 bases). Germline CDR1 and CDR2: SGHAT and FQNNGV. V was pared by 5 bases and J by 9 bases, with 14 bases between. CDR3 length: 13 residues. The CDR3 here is CASSKQGPAPQHF. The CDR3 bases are TGTGCCAGCAGCAAACAGGGTCCGGCGCCCCAGCATTTT.

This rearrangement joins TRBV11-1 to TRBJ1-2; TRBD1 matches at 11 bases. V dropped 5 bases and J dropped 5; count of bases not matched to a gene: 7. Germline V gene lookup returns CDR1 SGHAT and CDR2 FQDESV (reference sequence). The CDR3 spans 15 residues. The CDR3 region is CASSHGTGGWYGYTF. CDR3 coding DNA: TGTGCCAGCAGCCACGGGACAGGGGGTTGGTATGGCTACACCTTC. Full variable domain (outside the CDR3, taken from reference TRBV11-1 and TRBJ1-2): EAEVAQSPRYKITEKSQAVAFWCDPISGHATLYWYRQILGQGPELLVQFQDESVVDDSQLPKDRFSAERLKGVDSTLKIQPAELGDSAMYLCASSHGTGGWYGYTFGSGTRLTVV.

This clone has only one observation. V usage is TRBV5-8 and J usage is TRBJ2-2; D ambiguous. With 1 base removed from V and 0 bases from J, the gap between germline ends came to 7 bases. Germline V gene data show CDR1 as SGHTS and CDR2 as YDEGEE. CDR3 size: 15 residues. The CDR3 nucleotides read TGTGCCAGCAGCTTGTGGAAGTCGAACACCGGGGAGCTGTTTTTT. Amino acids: CASSLWKSNTGELFF.

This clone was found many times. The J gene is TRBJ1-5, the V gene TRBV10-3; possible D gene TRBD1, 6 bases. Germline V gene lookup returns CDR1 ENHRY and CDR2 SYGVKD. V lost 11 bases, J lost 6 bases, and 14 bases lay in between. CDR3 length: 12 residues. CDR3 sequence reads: CASRGAGQPQHF. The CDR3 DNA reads TGTGCCTCACGGGGGGCCGGTCAGCCCCAGCATTTT.

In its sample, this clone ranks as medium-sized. CDR3 bases: TGTGCCAGCAGCCGGACCAGGGGCACAGATACGCAGTATTTT. It encodes CASSRTRGTDTQYF. This chain uses TRBV7-7 with TRBJ2-3, with D perhaps matching TRBD1 (5 bases). From germline, CDR1 is SSHAT and CDR2 FNYEAQ (reference sequence). The CDR3 runs 14 residues. Trimming took 5 bases from V and 1 from J, leaving 10 bases between them.

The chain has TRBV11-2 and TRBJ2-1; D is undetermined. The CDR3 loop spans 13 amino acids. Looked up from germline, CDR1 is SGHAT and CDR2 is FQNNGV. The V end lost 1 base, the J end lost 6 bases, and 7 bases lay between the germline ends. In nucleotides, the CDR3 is TGTGCCAGCAGCTTAGGTTTCGGCAATGAGCAGTTCTTC. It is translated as CASSLGFGNEQFF. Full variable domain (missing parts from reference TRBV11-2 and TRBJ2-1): EAGVAQSPRYKIIEKRQSVAFWCNPISGHATLYWYQQILGQGPKLLIQFQNNGVVDDSQLPKDRFSAERLKGVDSTLKIQPAKLEDSAVYLCASSLGFGNEQFFGPGTRLTVL.

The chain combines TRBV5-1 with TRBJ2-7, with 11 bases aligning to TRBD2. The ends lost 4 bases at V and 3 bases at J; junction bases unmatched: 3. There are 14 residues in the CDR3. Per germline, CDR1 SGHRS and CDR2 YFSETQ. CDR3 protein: CASSPGLAGYEQYF. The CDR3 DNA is TGCGCCAGCAGCCCCGGACTAGCGGGCTACGAGCAGTACTTC.

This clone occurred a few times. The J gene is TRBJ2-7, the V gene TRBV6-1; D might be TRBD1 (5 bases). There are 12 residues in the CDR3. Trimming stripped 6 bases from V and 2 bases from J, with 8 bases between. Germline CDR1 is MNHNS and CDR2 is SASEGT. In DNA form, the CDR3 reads TGTGCCAGCAGGGGGCTAACCTACGAGCAGTACTTC. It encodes CASRGLTYEQYF.

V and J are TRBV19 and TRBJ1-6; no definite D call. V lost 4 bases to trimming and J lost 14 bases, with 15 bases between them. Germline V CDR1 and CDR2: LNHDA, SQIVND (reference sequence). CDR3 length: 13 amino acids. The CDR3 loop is CASSTPGEWALHF. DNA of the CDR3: TGTGCCAGTAGTACGCCCGGGGAATGGGCCCTCCACTTT.

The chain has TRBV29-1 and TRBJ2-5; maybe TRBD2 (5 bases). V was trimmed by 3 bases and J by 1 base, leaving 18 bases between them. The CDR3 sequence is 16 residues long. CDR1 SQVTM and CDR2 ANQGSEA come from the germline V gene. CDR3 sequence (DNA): TGCAGCGTTGATAATGTCGGCGGGTCTTTCCAAGAGACCCAGTACTTC. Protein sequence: CSVDNVGGSFQETQYF.

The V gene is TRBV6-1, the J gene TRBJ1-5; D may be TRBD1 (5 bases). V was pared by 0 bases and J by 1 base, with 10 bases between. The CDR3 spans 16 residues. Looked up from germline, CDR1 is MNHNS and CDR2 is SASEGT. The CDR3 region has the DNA TGTGCCAGCAGTGAAGCGGGCAGGGTGAGCAATCAGCCCCAGCATTTT. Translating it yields CASSEAGRVSNQPQHF.

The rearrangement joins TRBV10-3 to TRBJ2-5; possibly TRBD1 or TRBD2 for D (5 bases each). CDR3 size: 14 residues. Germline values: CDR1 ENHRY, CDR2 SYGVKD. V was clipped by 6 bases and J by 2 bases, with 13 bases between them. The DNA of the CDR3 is TGTGCCATCAGCGGATGGGGGAATCAAGAGACCCAGTACTTC. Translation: CAISGWGNQETQYF.

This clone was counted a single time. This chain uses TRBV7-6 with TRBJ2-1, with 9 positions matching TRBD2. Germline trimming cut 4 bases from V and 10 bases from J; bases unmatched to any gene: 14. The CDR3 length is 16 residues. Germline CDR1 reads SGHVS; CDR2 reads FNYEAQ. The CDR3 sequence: CASSSVAGAGLREQFF. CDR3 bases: TGTGCCAGCAGCTCAGTAGCGGGAGCGGGACTGAGGGAGCAGTTCTTC.

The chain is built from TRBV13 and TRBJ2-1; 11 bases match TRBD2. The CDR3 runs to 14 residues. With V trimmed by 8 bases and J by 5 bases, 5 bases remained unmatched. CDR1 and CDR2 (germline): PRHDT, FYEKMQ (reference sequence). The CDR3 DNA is TGTGCCAGCGGACCGGGACTAGCGGACAATGAGCAGTTCTTC. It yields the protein CASGPGLADNEQFF.

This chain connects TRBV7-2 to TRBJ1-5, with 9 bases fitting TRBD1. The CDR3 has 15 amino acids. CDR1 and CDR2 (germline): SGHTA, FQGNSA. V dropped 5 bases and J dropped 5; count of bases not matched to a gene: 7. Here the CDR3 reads CASSPLQGADQPQHF. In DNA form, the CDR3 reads TGTGCCAGCAGCCCCCTACAGGGGGCGGATCAGCCCCAGCATTTT.

The DNA for the CDR3 is TGTGCCAGCAGCTTTTTGACAGGGCTGGGAAATGGCTACACCTTC. Protein: CASSFLTGLGNGYTF. The chain uses TRBV5-8 and TRBJ1-2; the match to TRBD1 covers 7 bases. Germline CDR1 is SGHTS and CDR2 is YDEGEE. Trimming removed 2 bases from V and 6 bases from J; junction bases left unmatched: 10. The CDR3 totals 15 residues.

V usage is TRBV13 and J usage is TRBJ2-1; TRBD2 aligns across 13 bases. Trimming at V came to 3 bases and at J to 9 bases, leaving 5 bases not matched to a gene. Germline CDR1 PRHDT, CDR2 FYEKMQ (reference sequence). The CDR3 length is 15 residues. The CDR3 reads CASSFGTSGNGEQFF. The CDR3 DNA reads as TGTGCCAGCAGCTTCGGGACTAGCGGGAATGGTGAGCAGTTCTTC.

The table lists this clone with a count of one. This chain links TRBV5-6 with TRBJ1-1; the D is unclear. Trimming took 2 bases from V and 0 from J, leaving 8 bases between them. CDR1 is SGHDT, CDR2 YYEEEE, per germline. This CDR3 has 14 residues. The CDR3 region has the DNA TGTGCCAGCAGCTTTTGGGGATTGAACACTGAAGCTTTCTTT. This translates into CASSFWGLNTEAFF.

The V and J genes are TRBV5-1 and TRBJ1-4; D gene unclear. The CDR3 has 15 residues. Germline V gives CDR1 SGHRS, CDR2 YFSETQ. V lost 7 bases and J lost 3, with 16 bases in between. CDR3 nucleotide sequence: TGCGCCAGCGCCTCTCCAAGAAGCCCTAATGAAAAACTGTTTTTT. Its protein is CASASPRSPNEKLFF.

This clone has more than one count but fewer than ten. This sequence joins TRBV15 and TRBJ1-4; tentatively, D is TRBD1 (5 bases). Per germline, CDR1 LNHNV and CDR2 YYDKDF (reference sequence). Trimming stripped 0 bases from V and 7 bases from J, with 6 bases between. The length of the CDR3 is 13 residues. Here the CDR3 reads CATSRDGGEKLFF. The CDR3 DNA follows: TGTGCCACCAGCAGAGATGGGGGTGAAAAACTGTTTTTT.

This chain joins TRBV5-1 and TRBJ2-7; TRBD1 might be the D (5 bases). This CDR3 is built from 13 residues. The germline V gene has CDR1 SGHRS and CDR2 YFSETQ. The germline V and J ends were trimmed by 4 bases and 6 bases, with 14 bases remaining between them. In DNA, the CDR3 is TGCGCCAGCAGCCTGGCCGACAGAGGCGAGCAGTACTTC. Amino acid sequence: CASSLADRGEQYF.

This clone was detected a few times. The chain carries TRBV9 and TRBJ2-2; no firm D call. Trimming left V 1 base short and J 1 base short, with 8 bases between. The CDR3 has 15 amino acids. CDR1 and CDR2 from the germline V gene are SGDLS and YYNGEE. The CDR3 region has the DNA TGTGCCAGCAGCGTACGTGATGAGAACACCGGGGAGCTGTTTTTT. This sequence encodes CASSVRDENTGELFF.

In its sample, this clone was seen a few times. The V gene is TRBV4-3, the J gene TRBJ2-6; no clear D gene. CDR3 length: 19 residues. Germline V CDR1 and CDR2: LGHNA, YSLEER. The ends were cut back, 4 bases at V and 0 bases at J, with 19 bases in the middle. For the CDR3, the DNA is TGCGCCAGCAGCCCCGATGGTCCCAACCTATCCTCTGGGGCCAACGTCCTGACTTTC. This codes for CASSPDGPNLSSGANVLTF.

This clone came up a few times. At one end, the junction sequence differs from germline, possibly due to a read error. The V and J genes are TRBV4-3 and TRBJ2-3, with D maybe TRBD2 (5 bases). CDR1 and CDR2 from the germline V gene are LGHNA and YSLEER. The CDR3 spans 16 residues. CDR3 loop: CASSKDPGYIGDTQYF. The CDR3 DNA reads TGCGCCAGCAGCAAAGACCCGGGATATATCGGGGATACGCAGTATTTT.